A selection of T cell receptor beta chains follows, all from one sample in a study of T cell responses to AZD1222 COVID-19 vaccine. Produced via immunoSEQ multiplex PCR; TCRdb's table is partial and in-frame only. The sample gives 180,000 or so clones, 90% to 95% of which show up once; 1% to 1.5% is in the top ten. The sample here was peripheral blood, taken 28 days after the second AZD1222 dose. All receptors come from an adult who received the AZD1222 COVID-19 vaccine. The CDR3 runs from the conserved cysteine through the conserved F or W. Fields, in order: D gene, clone size, J gene, V gene, CDR3 DNA, CDR3 protein. The D gene is left open where the match is weak. The size entry is marked missing in some rows and otherwise reads once, few, many or a size class.

>TRBD1|.|TRBJ1-2|TRBV30
TGTGCCTGGAACTTCGACAGGGGGTATGGCTACACCTTC
CAWNFDRGYGYTF
>TRBD2|.|TRBJ2-3|TRBV11-2
TGTGCCAGCAGCCCCCTAGCGGGAGGGAAGGATACGCAGTATTTT
CASSPLAGGKDTQYF
>.|.|TRBJ1-1|TRBV27
TGTGCCAGCAGTCCACCAGGAGGAATGAACACTGAAGCTTTCTTT
CASSPPGGMNTEAFF
>.|.|TRBJ1-2|TRBV7-6
TGTGCCAGCAGCTCTGAGGACGGCCCCCGCTATGGCTACACCTTC
CASSSEDGPRYGYTF
>TRBD1|.|TRBJ1-5|TRBV6-5
TGTGCCAGCAGCCGAGGGACAGGCTACAATCAGCCCCAGCATTTT
CASSRGTGYNQPQHF
>.|.|TRBJ1-4|TRBV30
TGTGCCTGGAGTCCGGGACATGGAGAAAAACTGTTTTTT
CAWSPGHGEKLFF
>.|.|TRBJ1-5|TRBV4-3
TGCGCCAGCAGCCAAGGTTGGGGGCCCCAGCATTTT
CASSQGWGPQHF
>.|.|TRBJ1-6|TRBV6-6
TGTGCCAGCTCAGACAGCTCCTATAATTCACCCCTCCACTTT
CASSDSSYNSPLHF
>TRBD2|.|TRBJ2-1|TRBV11-2
TGTGCCAGCAGCCTATGGGGTGTGGGGACTAGCGAATCCAATGAGCAGTTCTTC
CASSLWGVGTSESNEQFF
>TRBD2|once|TRBJ2-1|TRBV19
TGTGCCAGTACGCGGGAGGTGGGGAATGAGCAGTTCTTC
CASTREVGNEQFF
>.|.|TRBJ1-1|TRBV18
TGTGCCAGCTCACCGGGGCCAGGGTTGATTAACACTGAAGCTTTCTTT
CASSPGPGLINTEAFF
>.|.|TRBJ2-3|TRBV9
TGTGCCAGCAGCGTAGGAAGATTGTCAGATACGCAGTATTTT
CASSVGRLSDTQYF
>TRBD1|.|TRBJ2-7|TRBV6-5
TGTGCCAGCAGCTTTACAGGGGAAGGGGAGCAGTACTTC
CASSFTGEGEQYF
>.|.|TRBJ1-1|TRBV9
TGTGCCAGCAGCGTAGTGCAAGGTAACACTGAAGCTTTCTTT
CASSVVQGNTEAFF
>TRBD1|.|TRBJ2-7|TRBV5-5
TGTGCCAGCAGCCTACCGGGACAGGACTACGAGCAGTACTTC
CASSLPGQDYEQYF
>TRBD1|.|TRBJ2-7|TRBV18
TGTGCCAGCTCCCCGGGACAGGGAATATACGAGCAGTACTTC
CASSPGQGIYEQYF
>TRBD1|.|TRBJ1-1|TRBV6-1
TGTGCCAGCAGTGTCGGACAGGGGACGAAGGACACTGAAGCTTTCTTT
CASSVGQGTKDTEAFF
>.|once|TRBJ1-4|TRBV2
TGTGCCAGCATTTTGTCAGATCTCACGACGAATGAAAAACTGTTTTTT
CASILSDLTTNEKLFF
>.|.|TRBJ2-5|TRBV19
TGTGCCAGTAGTATCGGGAGTGGGGGCGGGATGACCCAGTACTTC
CASSIGSGGGMTQYF
>.|.|TRBJ1-5|TRBV30
TGTGCCTGGAGCGAGGTGGGTCAGCCCCAGCATTTT
CAWSEVGQPQHF
>.|.|TRBJ1-1|TRBV2
TGTGCCAGCATGACGGAAGCCCGGGCTGAAGCTTTCTTT
CASMTEARAEAFF
>.|.|TRBJ2-6|TRBV29-1
TGCAGCGTTCTTGGGCAGGTTGGGGCCAACGTCCTGACTTTC
CSVLGQVGANVLTF
>TRBD2|.|TRBJ2-1|TRBV5-8
TGTGCCAGCAGCACCGGACTAGCGGGGGGCCAATACAATGAGCAGTTCTTC
CASSTGLAGGQYNEQFF
>.|.|TRBJ2-7|TRBV7-2
TGTGCCAGCAGCTTACAGGGAACCTACGAGCAGTACTTC
CASSLQGTYEQYF
>.|.|TRBJ2-1|TRBV14
TGTGCCAGCAGCCAAGGAGGCTATGAGCAGTTCTTC
CASSQGGYEQFF
>.|.|TRBJ1-2|TRBV5-6
TGTGCCAGCAGCCCCCGGGGCCCAGCTAACTATGGCTACACCTTC
CASSPRGPANYGYTF
>TRBD1|.|TRBJ2-1|TRBV11-2
TGTGCCAGCAGCTTAGCTCCAGGGACAGGGAATGAGCAGTTCTTC
CASSLAPGTGNEQFF
>.|once|TRBJ1-1|TRBV29-1
TGCAGCGTTGAGGTCGCGAGGAGAGGCAGCACTGAAGCTTTCTTT
CSVEVARRGSTEAFF
>TRBD1|.|TRBJ1-2|TRBV10-3
TGTGCCATCAGGACAGGGTATGGCTACACCTTC
CAIRTGYGYTF
>TRBD1|.|TRBJ1-1|TRBV30
TGTGCCTGGAGTGCAGAACAGGGGACTGAAGCTTTCTTT
CAWSAEQGTEAFF
>TRBD1|.|TRBJ1-1|TRBV2
TGTGCCAGCAGAGGGGGACAGGTGAACACTGAAGCTTTCTTT
CASRGGQVNTEAFF
>.|.|TRBJ1-2|TRBV5-6
TGTGCCAGCAGCTTGGACCGATACTATGGCTACACCTTC
CASSLDRYYGYTF
>.|.|TRBJ2-1|TRBV18
TGTGCCAGCTCACCATTAGCTGGACCGCCCTCCCCCCATGAGCAGTTCTTC
CASSPLAGPPSPHEQFF
>.|.|TRBJ1-5|TRBV24-1
TGTGCCACCAGTGGCGCTCTTAATCAGCCCCAGCATTTT
CATSGALNQPQHF
>.|.|TRBJ1-1|TRBV12-3/TRBV12-4
TGTGCCAGCAGTCGTCGGGGTACCGAAGCTTTCTTT
CASSRRGTEAFF
>.|.|TRBJ2-3|TRBV7-2
TGTGCCAGCAGCTCTGGCGGAGGGAGCACAGATACGCAGTATTTT
CASSSGGGSTDTQYF
>.|few|TRBJ1-4|TRBV19
TGTGCCAGTAGTGCCAGGGGCCTTAATATTGAAAAACTGTTTTTT
CASSARGLNIEKLFF
>.|.|TRBJ2-3|TRBV30
TGTGCCTGGAGTTTGCTTGGCACAGATACGCAGTATTTT
CAWSLLGTDTQYF
>TRBD1|.|TRBJ2-4|TRBV2
TGTGCCAGGGACATCTCGGGGACAGGGAACGGCATTCAGTACTTC
CARDISGTGNGIQYF
>TRBD2|.|TRBJ2-1|TRBV24-1
TGTGCCACCAGGGCTAGCGGATACAATGAGCAGTTCTTC
CATRASGYNEQFF
>TRBD1|.|TRBJ2-5|TRBV18
TGTGCCAGCTCACCACGGACAGGGGAAGAGACCCAGTACTTC
CASSPRTGEETQYF
>TRBD2|.|TRBJ2-1|TRBV6-4
TGTGCCAGCAGTGAGTCTAGCGGGGCCTACAATGAGCAGTTCTTC
CASSESSGAYNEQFF
>.|.|TRBJ1-6|TRBV19
TGTGCCAGTAGTACCGTCAACAAGGATTCACCCCTCCACTTT
CASSTVNKDSPLHF
>TRBD2|.|TRBJ2-2|TRBV4-2
TGTGCCAGCAGCCAGACTAGCGGGCCGGCCAACGGGGAGCTGTTTTTT
CASSQTSGPANGELFF
>.|.|TRBJ1-1|TRBV13
TGTGCCAGCAGCTTAGGGTCGGGTGAAGCTTTCTTT
CASSLGSGEAFF
>.|.|TRBJ1-4|TRBV19
TGTGCCAGTACCGGGCCGACTAATGAAAAACTGTTTTTT
CASTGPTNEKLFF